This passage covers 10 T cell receptor beta chains from one sample sequenced in a study of blood T cell repertoires in COVID-19 (dated by TCRdb to about 2020). Library preparation used the immunoSEQ multiplex PCR assay. The immuneACCESS repertoire file appears here via TCRdb, limited to in-frame rearrangements. These files lack a portion of the clones; in checked studies, under half of the deficit traces to unresolved V genes, and the cause of the others is not known. Within this sample are approximately 6,600 clones, with 75% to 90% of them counted one time only. Around 4.7% of the sample comes from the top ten. Material: peripheral blood. All receptors derive from a man aged 80 or over with active COVID-19.

CDR3: CASSPAGDRGRNTIYF. In DNA, the CDR3 is TGTGCCAGCAGTCCCGCCGGGGACAGGGGAAGAAACACCATATATTTT. The chain uses TRBV27 and TRBJ1-3, with 10 bases identical to TRBD1. V shed 5 bases and J 5 bases; nucleotides not matched to a gene: 9. The germline V gene encodes CDR1 MNHEY and CDR2 SMNVEV (reference sequence). This CDR3 has 16 amino acids.

V usage is TRBV7-2 and J usage is TRBJ1-6, with 7 bases that match TRBD1. CDR3 length equals 13 residues. V trimming: 7 bases; J trimming: 9 bases; junction bases outside the gene matches: 6. Germline-derived CDR1 and CDR2 are SGHTA and FQGNSA. The CDR3 loop is CASTIQGGSPLHF. The CDR3 region has the DNA TGTGCCAGCACCATTCAGGGGGGTTCACCCCTCCACTTT.

This sequence joins TRBV27 and TRBJ2-7; 8 bases fit TRBD2. The germline gives CDR1 MNHEY, CDR2 SMNVEV (reference sequence). Losses at the gene ends were 5 bases for V and 2 bases for J; bases not matched to a gene: 14. This CDR3 comprises 17 residues. In DNA form, the CDR3 reads TGTGCCAGCAGTCCGACCTCTAGCGGGTCTTCCCCCTACGAGCAGTACTTC. Translation: CASSPTSSGSSPYEQYF.

This clone was detected once. The V gene is TRBV27, the J gene TRBJ2-1, with D unresolved. Germline lookup yields CDR1 MNHEY and CDR2 SMNVEV (reference sequence). Trimming pared 2 bases from V and 2 bases from J, leaving 16 bases between. The CDR3 has 17 amino acids. Here the CDR3 reads CASSLEVRPTTYNEQFF. CDR3 sequence (DNA): TGTGCCAGCAGTTTAGAGGTCCGGCCAACGACCTACAATGAGCAGTTCTTC.

The CDR3 region has the DNA TGCGCCAGCAGCCAAGGGGAGGCGGGAGATCAGTTCTTC. This encodes CASSQGEAGDQFF. The genes are TRBV4-3 and TRBJ2-1, with 7 bases aligning to TRBD2. The germline V gene encodes CDR1 LGHNA and CDR2 YSLEER. The CDR3 sequence is 13 residues long. Trimming removed 1 base from V and 13 bases from J; junction bases left unmatched: 7.

The gene calls are TRBV27 and TRBJ2-5; tentatively, D is TRBD2 (5 bases). CDR3 size: 15 residues. Germline V CDR1 and CDR2: MNHEY, SMNVEV (reference sequence). V dropped 3 bases and J dropped 5 bases, with 16 bases sitting between them. The CDR3 DNA sequence: TGTGCCAGCAGTTTTTGGGAGAAAGGTCAGGAGACCCAGTACTTC. It encodes CASSFWEKGQETQYF.

The rearrangement joins TRBV5-1 to TRBJ2-5; a weak D match, TRBD2 (5 bases). There are 15 residues in the CDR3. Germline values: CDR1 SGHRS, CDR2 YFSETQ. Trimming shortened V by 4 bases and J by 2 bases, and 15 bases separated the two germline ends. This CDR3 is CASSPRSGEQETQYF. The CDR3 bases are TGCGCCAGCAGCCCGAGGAGTGGGGAGCAAGAGACCCAGTACTTC.

This chain connects TRBV27 to TRBJ2-5; D might be TRBD1 (7 bases). The CDR3 has 15 residues. The ends were cut back, 3 bases at V and 4 bases at J, with 15 bases in the middle. Germline assignment: CDR1 MNHEY and CDR2 SMNVEV (reference sequence). CDR3 amino acids: CASSLNGGGLETQYF. For the CDR3, the DNA is TGTGCCAGCAGTTTGAATGGAGGGGGCCTAGAGACCCAGTACTTC.

The chain has TRBV5-8 and TRBJ1-2; tentative D call: TRBD1 (6 bases). The V end was cut by 4 bases, the J end by 5 bases, with 9 bases between. Germline lookup yields CDR1 SGHTS and CDR2 YDEGEE. The CDR3 spans 12 residues. The CDR3 region is CASSQTGYGYTF. In nucleotides, the CDR3 is TGTGCCAGCAGCCAAACAGGGTATGGCTACACCTTC.

This clone was recorded a few times. V is TRBV7-2 and J is TRBJ1-6; D remains unclear. Germline CDR1 and CDR2: SGHTA and FQGNSA. The V and J ends lost 1 base and 7 bases respectively, with 8 bases between them. There are 14 residues in the CDR3. CDR3 nucleotide sequence: TGTGCCAGCAGCTTAGATTATCTCAATTCACCCCTCCACTTT. Residues: CASSLDYLNSPLHF.